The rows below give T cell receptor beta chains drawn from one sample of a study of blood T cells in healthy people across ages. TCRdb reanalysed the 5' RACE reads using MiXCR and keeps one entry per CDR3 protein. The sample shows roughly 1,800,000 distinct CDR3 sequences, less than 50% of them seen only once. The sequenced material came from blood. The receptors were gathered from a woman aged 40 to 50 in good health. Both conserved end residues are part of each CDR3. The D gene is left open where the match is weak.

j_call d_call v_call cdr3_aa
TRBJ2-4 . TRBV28 CASSFSRGRGQIDIQYF
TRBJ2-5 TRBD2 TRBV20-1 CSACSGVERETQYF
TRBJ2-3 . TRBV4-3 CASSQDYQALTDTQYF
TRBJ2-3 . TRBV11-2 CASSLNQGRTDTQYF
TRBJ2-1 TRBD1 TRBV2 CASSKVETGDNEQFF
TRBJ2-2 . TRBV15 CATSIERVMNNTGELFF
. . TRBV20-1 CSASPRAVGYEQYF
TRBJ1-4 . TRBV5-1 CASALSVDEKLFF
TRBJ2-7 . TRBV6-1 CASRVTGYEQYF
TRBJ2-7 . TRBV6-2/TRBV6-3 CASSYPSLTSYEQYF
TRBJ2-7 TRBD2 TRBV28 CASAGGSSSYEQYF
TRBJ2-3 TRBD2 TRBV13 CASSFSGGERTDTQYF
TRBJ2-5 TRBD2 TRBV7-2 CASRQTGTTLQETQYF
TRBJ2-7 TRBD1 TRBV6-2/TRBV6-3 CASTTGDIYEQYF
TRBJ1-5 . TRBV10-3 CAISERSGLGGNQPQHF
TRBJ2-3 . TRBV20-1 CSGPLTDTQYF
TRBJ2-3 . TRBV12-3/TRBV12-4 CASRSLMDTQYF
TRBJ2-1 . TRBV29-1 CSAQGGAYNEQFF
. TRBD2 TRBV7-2 CASSLKSRTSGWWETQYF
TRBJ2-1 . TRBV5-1 CASSYGWGRQLASYNEQFF
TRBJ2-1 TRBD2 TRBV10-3 CAISVRTSGDNEQFF
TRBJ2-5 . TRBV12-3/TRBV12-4 CASSPARGETQYF
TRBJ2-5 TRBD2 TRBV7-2 CASSRANRDYGETQYF